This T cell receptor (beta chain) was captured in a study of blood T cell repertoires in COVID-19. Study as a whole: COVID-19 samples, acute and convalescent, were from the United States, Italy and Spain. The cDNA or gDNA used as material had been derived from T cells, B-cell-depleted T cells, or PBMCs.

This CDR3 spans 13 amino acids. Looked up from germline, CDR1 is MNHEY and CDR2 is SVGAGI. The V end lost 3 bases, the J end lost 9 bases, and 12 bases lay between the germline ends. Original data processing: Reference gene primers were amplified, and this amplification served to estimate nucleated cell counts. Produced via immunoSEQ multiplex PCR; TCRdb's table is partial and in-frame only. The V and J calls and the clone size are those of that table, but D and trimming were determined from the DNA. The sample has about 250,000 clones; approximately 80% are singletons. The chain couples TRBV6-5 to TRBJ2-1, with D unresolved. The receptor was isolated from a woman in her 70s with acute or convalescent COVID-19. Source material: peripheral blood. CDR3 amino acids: CASSYSGDFEQFF. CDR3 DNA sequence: TGTGCCAGCAGTTATTCAGGCGATTTTGAGCAGTTCTTC.